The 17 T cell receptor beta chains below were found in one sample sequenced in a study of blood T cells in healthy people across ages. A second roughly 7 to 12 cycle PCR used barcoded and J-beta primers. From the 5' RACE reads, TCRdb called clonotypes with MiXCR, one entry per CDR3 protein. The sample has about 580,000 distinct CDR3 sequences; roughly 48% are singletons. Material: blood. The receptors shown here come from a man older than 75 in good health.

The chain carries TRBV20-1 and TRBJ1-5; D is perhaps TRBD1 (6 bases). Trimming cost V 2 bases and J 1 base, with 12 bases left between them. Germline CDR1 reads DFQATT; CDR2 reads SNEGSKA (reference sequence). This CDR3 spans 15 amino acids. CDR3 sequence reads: CSARRQASSNQPQHF. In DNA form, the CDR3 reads TGCAGTGCTAGAAGACAGGCCTCGAGCAATCAGCCCCAGCATTTT.

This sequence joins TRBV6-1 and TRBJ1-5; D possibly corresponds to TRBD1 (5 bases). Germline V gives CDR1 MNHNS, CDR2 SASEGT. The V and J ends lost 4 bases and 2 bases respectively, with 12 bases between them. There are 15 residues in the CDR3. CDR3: CASSVTGDGNQPQHF. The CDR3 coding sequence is TGTGCCAGCAGTGTTACGGGGGACGGCAATCAGCCCCAGCATTTT.

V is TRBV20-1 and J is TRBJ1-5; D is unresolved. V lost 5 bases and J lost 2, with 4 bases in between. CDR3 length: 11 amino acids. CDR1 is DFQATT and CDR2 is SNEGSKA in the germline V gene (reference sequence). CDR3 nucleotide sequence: TGCAGTGCTGAGGGCAATCAGCCCCAGCATTTT. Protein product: CSAEGNQPQHF.

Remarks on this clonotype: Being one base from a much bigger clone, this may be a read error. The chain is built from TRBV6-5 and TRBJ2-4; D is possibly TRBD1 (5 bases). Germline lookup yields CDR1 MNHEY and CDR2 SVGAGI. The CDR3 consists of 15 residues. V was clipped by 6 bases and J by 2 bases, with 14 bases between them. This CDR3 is CASSPDRVTKNIQYF. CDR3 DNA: TGTGCCAGCAGCCCTGACAGAGTAACCAAAAACATTCAGTACTTC.

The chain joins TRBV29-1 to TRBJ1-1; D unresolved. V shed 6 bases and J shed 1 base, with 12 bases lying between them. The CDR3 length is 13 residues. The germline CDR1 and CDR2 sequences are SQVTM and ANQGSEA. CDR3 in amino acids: CSVKRASNTEAFF. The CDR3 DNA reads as TGCAGCGTAAAAAGGGCCTCGAACACTGAAGCTTTCTTT.

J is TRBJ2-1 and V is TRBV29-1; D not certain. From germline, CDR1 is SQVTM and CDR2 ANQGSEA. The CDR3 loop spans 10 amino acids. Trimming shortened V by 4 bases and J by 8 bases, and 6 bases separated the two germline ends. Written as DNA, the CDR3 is TGCAGCGTTGGGTCCGATGAGCAGTTCTTC. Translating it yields CSVGSDEQFF.

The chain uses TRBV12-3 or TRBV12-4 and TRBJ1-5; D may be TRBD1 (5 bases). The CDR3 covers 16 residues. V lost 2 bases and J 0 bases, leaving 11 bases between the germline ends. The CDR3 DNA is TGTGCCAGCAGTTTACAAGGGGCCTATAGCAATCAGCCCCAGCATTTT. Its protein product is CASSLQGAYSNQPQHF.

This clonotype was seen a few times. CDR3 region: CASSLPTGGGEQYF. CDR3 DNA sequence: TGCGCCAGCAGTCTACCGACGGGGGGAGGCGAGCAGTACTTC. The gene calls are TRBV5-1 and TRBJ2-7, with 7 nucleotides matching TRBD2. Germline CDR1 SGHRS, CDR2 YFSETQ. Germline trimming cut 5 bases from V and 6 bases from J; bases unmatched to any gene: 11. CDR3 length: 14 amino acids.

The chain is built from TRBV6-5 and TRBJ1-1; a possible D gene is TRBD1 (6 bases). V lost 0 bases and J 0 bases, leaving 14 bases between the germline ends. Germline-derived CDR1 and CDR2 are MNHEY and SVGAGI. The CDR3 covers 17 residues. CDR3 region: CASSYSASGGLNTEAFF. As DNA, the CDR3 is TGTGCCAGCAGTTACTCGGCTTCGGGGGGCCTGAACACTGAAGCTTTCTTT.

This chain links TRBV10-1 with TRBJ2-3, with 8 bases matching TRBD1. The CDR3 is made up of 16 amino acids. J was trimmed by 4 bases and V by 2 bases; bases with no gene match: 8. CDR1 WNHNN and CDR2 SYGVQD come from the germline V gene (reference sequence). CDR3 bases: TGCGCCAGCAGTGAGGGACAGGGCATTTTCGCAGATACGCAGTATTTT. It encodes CASSEGQGIFADTQYF.

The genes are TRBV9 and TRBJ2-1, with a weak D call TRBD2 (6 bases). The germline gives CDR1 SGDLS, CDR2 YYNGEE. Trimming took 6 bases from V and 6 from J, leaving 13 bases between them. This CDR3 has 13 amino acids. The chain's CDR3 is CASNSGDGNEQFF. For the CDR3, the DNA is TGTGCCAGCAATTCGGGAGATGGCAATGAGCAGTTCTTC. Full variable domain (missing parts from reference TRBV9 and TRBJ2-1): DSGVTQTPKHLITATGQRVTLRCSPRSGDLSVYWYQQSLDQGLQFLIQYYNGEERAKGNILERFSAQQFPDLHSELNLSSLELGDSALYFCASNSGDGNEQFFGPGTRLTVL.

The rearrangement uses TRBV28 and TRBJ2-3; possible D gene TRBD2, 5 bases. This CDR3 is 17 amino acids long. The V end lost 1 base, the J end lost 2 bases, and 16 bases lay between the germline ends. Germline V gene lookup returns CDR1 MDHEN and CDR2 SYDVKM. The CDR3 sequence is CASSLFSFGSYTDTQYF. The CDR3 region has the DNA TGTGCCAGCAGTTTATTCTCGTTTGGGAGTTACACAGATACGCAGTATTTT.

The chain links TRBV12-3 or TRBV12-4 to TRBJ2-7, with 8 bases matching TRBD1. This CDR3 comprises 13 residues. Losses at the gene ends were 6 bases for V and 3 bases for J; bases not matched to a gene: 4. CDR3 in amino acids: CASRGTGLYEQYF. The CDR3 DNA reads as TGTGCCAGCAGGGGGACAGGCCTCTACGAGCAGTACTTC.

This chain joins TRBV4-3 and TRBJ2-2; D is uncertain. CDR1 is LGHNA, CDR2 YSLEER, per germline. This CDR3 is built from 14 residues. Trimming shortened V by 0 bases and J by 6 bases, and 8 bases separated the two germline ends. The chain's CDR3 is CASSQEYGAGELFF. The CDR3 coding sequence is TGCGCCAGCAGCCAAGAATATGGGGCCGGGGAGCTGTTTTTT.

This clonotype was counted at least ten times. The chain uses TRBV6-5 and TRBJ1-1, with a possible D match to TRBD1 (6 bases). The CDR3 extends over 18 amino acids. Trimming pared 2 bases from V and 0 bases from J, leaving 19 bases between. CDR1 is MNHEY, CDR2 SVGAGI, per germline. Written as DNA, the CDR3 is TGTGCCAGCAGTTACGAGGGAGGGGGAGCCATTATGAACACTGAAGCTTTCTTT. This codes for CASSYEGGGAIMNTEAFF.

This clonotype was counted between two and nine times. Here the CDR3 DNA reads TGCGCCAGCAGCCCCCACCGGGACAGTCAAGAGACCCAGTACTTC. Protein: CASSPHRDSQETQYF. This chain links TRBV5-1 with TRBJ2-5; TRBD1 matches 7 bases. The CDR3 sequence is 15 residues long. J gave up 2 bases and V 4 bases, and 8 bases lay outside the gene matches. The germline V gene encodes CDR1 SGHRS and CDR2 YFSETQ.

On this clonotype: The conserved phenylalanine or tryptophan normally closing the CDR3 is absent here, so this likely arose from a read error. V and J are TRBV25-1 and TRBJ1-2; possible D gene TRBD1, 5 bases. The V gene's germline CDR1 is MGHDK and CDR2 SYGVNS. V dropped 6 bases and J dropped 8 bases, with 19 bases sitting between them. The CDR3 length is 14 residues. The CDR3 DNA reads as TGTGCCAGCAGCCGCGCGGGACCCCGATTGGGCTACACCTTA. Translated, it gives CASSRAGPRLGYTL.